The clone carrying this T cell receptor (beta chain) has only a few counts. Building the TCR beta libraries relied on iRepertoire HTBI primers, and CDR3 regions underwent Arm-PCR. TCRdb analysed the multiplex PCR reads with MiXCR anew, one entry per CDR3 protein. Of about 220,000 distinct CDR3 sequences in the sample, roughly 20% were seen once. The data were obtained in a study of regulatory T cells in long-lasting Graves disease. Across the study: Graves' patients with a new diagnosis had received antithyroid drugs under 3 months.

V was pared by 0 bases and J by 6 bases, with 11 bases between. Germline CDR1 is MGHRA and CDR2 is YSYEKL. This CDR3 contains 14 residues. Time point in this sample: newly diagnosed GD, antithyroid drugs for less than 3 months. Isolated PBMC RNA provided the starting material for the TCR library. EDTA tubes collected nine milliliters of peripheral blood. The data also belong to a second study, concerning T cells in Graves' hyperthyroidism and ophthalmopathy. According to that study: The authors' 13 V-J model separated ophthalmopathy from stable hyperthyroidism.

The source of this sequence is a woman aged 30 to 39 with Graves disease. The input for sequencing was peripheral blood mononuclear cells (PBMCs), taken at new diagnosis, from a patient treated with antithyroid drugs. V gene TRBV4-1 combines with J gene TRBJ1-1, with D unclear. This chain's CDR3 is CASSQDVGRPEAFF. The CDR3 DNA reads TGCGCCAGCAGCCAAGATGTGGGCCGCCCTGAAGCTTTCTTT.